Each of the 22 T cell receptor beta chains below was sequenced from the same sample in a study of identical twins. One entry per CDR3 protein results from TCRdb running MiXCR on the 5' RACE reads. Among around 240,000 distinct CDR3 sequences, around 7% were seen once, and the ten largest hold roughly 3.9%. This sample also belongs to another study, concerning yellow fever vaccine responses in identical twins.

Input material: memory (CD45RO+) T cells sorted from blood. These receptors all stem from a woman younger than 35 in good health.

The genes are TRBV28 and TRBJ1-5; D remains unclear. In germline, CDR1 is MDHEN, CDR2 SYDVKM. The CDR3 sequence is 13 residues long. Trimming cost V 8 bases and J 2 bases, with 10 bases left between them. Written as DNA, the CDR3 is TGTGCCAGCGGCCCTGAAGGCAATCAGCCCCAGCATTTT. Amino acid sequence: CASGPEGNQPQHF. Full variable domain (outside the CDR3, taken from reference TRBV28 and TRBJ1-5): DVKVTQSSRYLVKRTGEKVFLECVQDMDHENMFWYRQDPGLGLRLIYFSYDVKMKEKGDIPEGYSVSREKKERFSLILESASTNQTSMYLCASGPEGNQPQHFGDGTRLSIL.

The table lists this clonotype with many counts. CDR3 region: CASSPSGTDTQYF. The CDR3 nucleotides read TGTGCCAGCAGCCCCTCCGGGACAGATACGCAGTATTTT. The chain links TRBV7-2 to TRBJ2-3; D call uncertain. V lost 5 bases to trimming and J lost 3 bases, with 9 bases between them. Germline CDR1 reads SGHTA; CDR2 reads FQGNSA. The CDR3 length is 13 residues.

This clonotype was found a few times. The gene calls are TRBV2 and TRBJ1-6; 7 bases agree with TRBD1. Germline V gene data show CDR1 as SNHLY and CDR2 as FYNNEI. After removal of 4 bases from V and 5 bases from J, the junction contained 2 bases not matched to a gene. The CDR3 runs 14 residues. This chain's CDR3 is CASSGDSDNSPLHF. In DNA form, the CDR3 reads TGTGCCAGCAGTGGGGACAGCGATAATTCACCCCTCCACTTT. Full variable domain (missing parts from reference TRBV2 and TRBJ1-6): EPEVTQTPSHQVTQMGQEVILRCVPISNHLYFYWYRQILGQKVEFLVSFYNNEISEKSEIFDDQFSVERPDGSNFTLKIRSTKLEDSAMYFCASSGDSDNSPLHFGNGTRLTVT.

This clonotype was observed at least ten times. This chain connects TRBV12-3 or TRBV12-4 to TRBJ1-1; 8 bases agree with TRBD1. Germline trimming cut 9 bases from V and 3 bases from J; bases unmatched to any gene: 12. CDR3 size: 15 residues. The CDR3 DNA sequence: TGTGCCAGTGTCGACAGGGGACTATTGGACACTGAAGCTTTCTTT. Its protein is CASVDRGLLDTEAFF.

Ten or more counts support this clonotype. The CDR3 nucleotides are TGCGCCAGCAGCCCATATCAGGGGGCGCAGACTGAAGCTTTCTTT. It translates to CASSPYQGAQTEAFF. This chain uses TRBV5-1 with TRBJ1-1; 8 bases match TRBD1. The trim removed 4 bases at V and 5 bases at J, leaving 10 bases unmatched. The CDR3 is 15 amino acids. Germline CDR1 and CDR2: SGHRS and YFSETQ. The variable domain in full, with the rest retrieved from reference TRBV5-1 and TRBJ1-1, is KAGVTQTPRYLIKTRGQQVTLSCSPISGHRSVSWYQQTPGQGLQFLFEYFSETQRNKGNFPGRFSGRQFSNSRSEMNVSTLELGDSALYLCASSPYQGAQTEAFFGQGTRLTVV.

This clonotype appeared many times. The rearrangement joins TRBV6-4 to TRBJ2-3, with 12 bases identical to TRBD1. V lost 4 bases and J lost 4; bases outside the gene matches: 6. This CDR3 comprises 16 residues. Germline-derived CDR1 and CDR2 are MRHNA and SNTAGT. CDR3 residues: CASSATGTGGADTQYF. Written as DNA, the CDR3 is TGTGCCAGCAGTGCTACCGGGACAGGGGGCGCAGATACGCAGTATTTT.

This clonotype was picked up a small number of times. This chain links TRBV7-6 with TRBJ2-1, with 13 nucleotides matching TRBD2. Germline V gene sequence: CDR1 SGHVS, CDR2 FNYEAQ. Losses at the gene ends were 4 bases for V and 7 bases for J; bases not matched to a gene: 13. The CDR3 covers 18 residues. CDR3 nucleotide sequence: TGTGCCAGCAGCTCACTAACCGGGACTAGCGGGAAATTGAATGAGCAGTTCTTC. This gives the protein CASSSLTGTSGKLNEQFF.

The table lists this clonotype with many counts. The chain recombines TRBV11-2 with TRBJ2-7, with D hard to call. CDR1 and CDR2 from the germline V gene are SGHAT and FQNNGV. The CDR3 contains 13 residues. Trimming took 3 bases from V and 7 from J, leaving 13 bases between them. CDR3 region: CASSFVRSGEQYF. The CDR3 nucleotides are TGTGCCAGCAGCTTTGTCAGGAGTGGAGAGCAGTACTTC. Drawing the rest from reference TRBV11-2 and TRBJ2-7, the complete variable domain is EAGVAQSPRYKIIEKRQSVAFWCNPISGHATLYWYQQILGQGPKLLIQFQNNGVVDDSQLPKDRFSAERLKGVDSTLKIQPAKLEDSAVYLCASSFVRSGEQYFGPGTRLTVT.

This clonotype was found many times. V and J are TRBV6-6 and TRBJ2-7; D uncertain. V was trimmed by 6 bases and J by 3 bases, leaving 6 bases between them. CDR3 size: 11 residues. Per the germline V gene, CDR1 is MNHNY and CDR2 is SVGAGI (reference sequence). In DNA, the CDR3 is TGTGCCAGCAGCGCAGGCTACGAGCAGTACTTC. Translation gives CASSAGYEQYF.

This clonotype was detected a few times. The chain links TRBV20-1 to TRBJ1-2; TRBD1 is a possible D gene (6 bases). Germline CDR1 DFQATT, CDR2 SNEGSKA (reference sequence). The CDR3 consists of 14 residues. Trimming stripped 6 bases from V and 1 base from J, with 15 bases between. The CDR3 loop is CSALTGRSNYGYTF. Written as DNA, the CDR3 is TGCAGTGCCCTTACAGGGAGAAGTAACTATGGCTACACCTTC.

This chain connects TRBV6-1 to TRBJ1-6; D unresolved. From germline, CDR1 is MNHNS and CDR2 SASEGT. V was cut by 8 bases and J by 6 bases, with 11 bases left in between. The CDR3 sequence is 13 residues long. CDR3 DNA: TGTGCCAGCGGCGGCCAGTTTAATTCACCCCTCCACTTT. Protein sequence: CASGGQFNSPLHF.

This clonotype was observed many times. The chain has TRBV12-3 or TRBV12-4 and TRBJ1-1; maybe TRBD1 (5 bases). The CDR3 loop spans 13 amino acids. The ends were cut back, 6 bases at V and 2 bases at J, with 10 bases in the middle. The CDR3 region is CASRRDFNTEAFF. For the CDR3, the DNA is TGTGCCAGCAGGCGGGACTTTAACACTGAAGCTTTCTTT.

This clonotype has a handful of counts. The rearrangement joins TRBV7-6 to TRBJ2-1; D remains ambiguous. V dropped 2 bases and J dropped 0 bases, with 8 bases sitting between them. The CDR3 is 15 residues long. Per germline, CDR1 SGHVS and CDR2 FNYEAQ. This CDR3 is CASSLYGVSYNEQFF. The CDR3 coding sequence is TGTGCCAGCAGCTTATATGGGGTCTCCTACAATGAGCAGTTCTTC.

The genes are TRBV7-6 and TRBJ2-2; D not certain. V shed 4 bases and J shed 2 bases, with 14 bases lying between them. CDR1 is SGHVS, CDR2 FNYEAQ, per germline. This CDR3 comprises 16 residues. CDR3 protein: CASSSETPTNTGELFF. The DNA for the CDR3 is TGTGCCAGCAGCTCCGAGACTCCAACTAACACCGGGGAGCTGTTTTTT.

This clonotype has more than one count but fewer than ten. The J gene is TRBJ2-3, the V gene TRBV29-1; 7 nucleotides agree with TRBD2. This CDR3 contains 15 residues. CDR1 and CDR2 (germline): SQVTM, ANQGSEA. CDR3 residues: CSFVVARGVADTQYF. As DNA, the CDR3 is TGCAGTTTTGTGGTGGCTCGGGGGGTGGCAGATACGCAGTATTTT.

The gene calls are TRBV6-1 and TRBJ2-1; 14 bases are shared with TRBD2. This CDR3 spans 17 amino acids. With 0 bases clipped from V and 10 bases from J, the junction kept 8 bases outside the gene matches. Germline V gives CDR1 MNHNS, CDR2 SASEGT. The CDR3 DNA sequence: TGTGCCAGCAGTGAAGCTGTGTGGACTAGCGGGGGGAGAGAGCAGTTCTTC. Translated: CASSEAVWTSGGREQFF.

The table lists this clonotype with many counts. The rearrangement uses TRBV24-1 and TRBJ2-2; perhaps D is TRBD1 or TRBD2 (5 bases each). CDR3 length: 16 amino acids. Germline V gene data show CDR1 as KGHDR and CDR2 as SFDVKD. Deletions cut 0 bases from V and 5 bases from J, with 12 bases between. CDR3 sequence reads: CATSDLRQGETGELFF. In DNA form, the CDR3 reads TGTGCCACCAGTGATTTGCGCCAGGGAGAGACCGGGGAGCTGTTTTTT.

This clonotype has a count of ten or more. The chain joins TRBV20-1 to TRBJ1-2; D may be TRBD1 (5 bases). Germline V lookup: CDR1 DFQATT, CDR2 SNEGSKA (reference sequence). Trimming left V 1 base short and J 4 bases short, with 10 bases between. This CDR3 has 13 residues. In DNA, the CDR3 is TGCAGTGCTAGAGGTATAGACAGCTATGGCTACACCTTC. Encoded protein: CSARGIDSYGYTF.

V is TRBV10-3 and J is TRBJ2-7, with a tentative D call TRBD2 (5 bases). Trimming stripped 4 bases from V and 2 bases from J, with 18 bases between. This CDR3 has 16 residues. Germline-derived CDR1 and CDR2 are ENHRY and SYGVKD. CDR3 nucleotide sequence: TGTGCCATCAGTGTAAGCTCCCCAGCGGATGCCTACGAGCAGTACTTC. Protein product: CAISVSSPADAYEQYF.

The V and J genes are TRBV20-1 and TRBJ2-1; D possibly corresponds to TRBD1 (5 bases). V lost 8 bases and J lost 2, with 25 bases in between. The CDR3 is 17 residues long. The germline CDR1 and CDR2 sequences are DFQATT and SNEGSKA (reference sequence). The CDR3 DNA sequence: TGCAGTAGTCGGAGCGACCGCACAGGATTAACCTACAATGAGCAGTTCTTC. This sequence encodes CSSRSDRTGLTYNEQFF.

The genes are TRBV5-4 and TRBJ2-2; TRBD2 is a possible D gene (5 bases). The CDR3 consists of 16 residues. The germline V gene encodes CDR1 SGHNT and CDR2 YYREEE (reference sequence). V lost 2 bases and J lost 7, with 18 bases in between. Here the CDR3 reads CASSLRTGFGIGELFF. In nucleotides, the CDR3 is TGTGCCAGCAGCTTAAGGACGGGGTTCGGGATCGGGGAGCTGTTTTTT.

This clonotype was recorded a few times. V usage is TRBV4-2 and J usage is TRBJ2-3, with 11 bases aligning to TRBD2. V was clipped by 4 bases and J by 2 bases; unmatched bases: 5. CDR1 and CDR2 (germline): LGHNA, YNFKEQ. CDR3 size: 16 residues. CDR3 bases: TGTGCCAGCAGCCGATCGACTAGCGGGGCCACAGATACGCAGTATTTT. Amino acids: CASSRSTSGATDTQYF.